These 21 T cell receptor beta chains originate from one sample sequenced in a study of T cells expressing NK-cell markers. TCRdb re-analyzed the 5' RACE reads; it lists each CDR3 protein once, without DNA. The sample shows about 260,000 distinct CDR3 sequences, and approximately 0.39% sits with its ten largest clones. The sample consisted of blood T cells: a sorted CD56 or NKG2C T cell subset, CD4+ or CD8+ T cells, or bulk PBMC T cells (not recorded which). The receptors were sampled from a man aged 18 to 29 in good health.

The chain employs TRBV27 and TRBJ2-1; as DNA is missing, the TRBD2 call by TCRdb cannot be tested. The CDR3 consists of 19 residues. Germline CDR1 and CDR2: MNHEY and SMNVEV (reference sequence). CDR3 sequence: CASRTAGDKIRLSYNEQFF.

The genes are TRBV7-2 and TRBJ2-7; TCRdb outputs TRBD2, but without DNA this stays unchecked. The CDR3 loop spans 16 amino acids. Germline assignment: CDR1 SGHTA and CDR2 FQGNSA. CDR3 protein: CASSLAGLAGGLEQYF.

The CDR3 here is CASSGRTGVAYEQYF. V is TRBV7-2 and J is TRBJ2-7; TCRdb's D gene call, TRBD1, goes unchecked for lack of DNA. Per germline, CDR1 SGHTA and CDR2 FQGNSA. CDR3 length: 15 amino acids. Combining the CDR3 with reference TRBV7-2 and TRBJ2-7 gives the whole variable domain GAGVSQSPSNKVTEKGKDVELRCDPISGHTALYWYRQSLGQGLEFLIYFQGNSAPDKSGLPSDRFSAERTGGSVSTLTIQRTQQEDSAVYLCASSGRTGVAYEQYFGPGTRLTVT.

The chain is built from TRBV20-1 and TRBJ2-3; TCRdb names TRBD2, which stays unverified in the absence of DNA. In germline, CDR1 is DFQATT, CDR2 SNEGSKA (reference sequence). The CDR3 sequence is 15 residues long. The CDR3 protein is CSARDRASLTDTQYF.

The chain uses TRBV6-1 and TRBJ2-1. The CDR3 extends over 15 amino acids. Per germline, CDR1 MNHNS and CDR2 SASEGT. CDR3 sequence reads: CASSEYGLIYNEQFF.

The chain has TRBV5-1 and TRBJ2-2; TCRdb's D call, TRBD2, is unchecked because there is no DNA. Germline loops: CDR1 SGHRS, CDR2 YFSETQ. The CDR3 has 16 residues. The CDR3 reads CASSPRQGLTSGELFF.

The chain combines TRBV3-1 with TRBJ2-2. Germline lookup yields CDR1 LGHDT and CDR2 YNNKEL (reference sequence). This CDR3 comprises 15 residues. The CDR3 loop reads CASSQDIGTGGELFF. Full variable domain (rest looked up from reference TRBV3-1 and TRBJ2-2): DTAVSQTPKYLVTQMGNDKSIKCEQNLGHDTMYWYKQDSKKFLKIMFSYNNKELIINETVPNRFSPKSPDKAHLNLHINSLELGDSAVYFCASSQDIGTGGELFFGEGSRLTVL.

CDR3 sequence: CASTTGQGNSPLHF. V usage is TRBV6-1 and J usage is TRBJ1-6; TCRdb indicates TRBD1, and absent DNA this call remains unverified. Germline CDR1 MNHNS, CDR2 SASEGT. The CDR3 spans 14 residues.

The rearrangement links TRBV12-3 or TRBV12-4 to TRBJ2-7; the TCRdb D gene call, TRBD2, has no DNA to confirm it. The CDR3 is made up of 14 amino acids. This CDR3 reads CASSFVSGGTEQYF.

This chain joins TRBV20-1 and TRBJ2-1. This CDR3 is built from 15 residues. Germline V gene sequence: CDR1 DFQATT, CDR2 SNEGSKA (reference sequence). CDR3 in amino acids: CSARQKRVSYNEQFF.

The chain links TRBV12-3 or TRBV12-4 to TRBJ2-1; the D call of TRBD2 rests on TCRdb alone, since no DNA is present to check it. The CDR3 length is 15 residues. CDR3 amino acids: CASSWASGGYNEQFF.

CDR3 sequence reads: CASSSFLGAFF. This sequence joins TRBV28 and TRBJ1-1. The CDR3 has 11 amino acids. In germline, CDR1 is MDHEN, CDR2 SYDVKM.

This sequence joins TRBV3-1 and TRBJ2-7. This CDR3 comprises 15 residues. Germline CDR1 reads LGHDT; CDR2 reads YNNKEL (reference sequence). The chain's CDR3 is CASSQVPDVRYEQYF.

The chain employs TRBV10-3 and TRBJ1-2. This CDR3 spans 13 amino acids. Germline V gene data show CDR1 as ENHRY and CDR2 as SYGVKD. The CDR3 loop is CAISEWTGYGYTF.

The genes are TRBV4-3 and TRBJ1-4; TCRdb outputs TRBD1, but without DNA this stays unchecked. CDR3 length: 14 amino acids. Germline assignment: CDR1 LGHNA and CDR2 YSLEER. The CDR3 region is CASSQEGQREKLFF.

The J gene is TRBJ2-3, the V gene TRBV7-9; the D call from TCRdb, TRBD2, cannot be confirmed without DNA. The germline gives CDR1 SEHNR, CDR2 FQNEAQ (reference sequence). This CDR3 has 15 amino acids. CDR3 loop: CASSLDGREADTQYF.

The rearrangement joins TRBV7-2 to TRBJ2-3; TCRdb reports TRBD2, a call that lacks DNA to check it against. The CDR3 has 16 residues. CDR1 and CDR2 (germline): SGHTA, FQGNSA. This CDR3 is CASSLTRAGPTDTQYF.

The chain has TRBV5-5 and TRBJ1-2. The CDR3 runs 14 residues. Germline V lookup: CDR1 SGHKS, CDR2 YYEKEE (reference sequence). The CDR3 is CASSLVGAKYGYTF. The complete variable domain, with remaining parts taken from reference TRBV5-5 and TRBJ1-2, reads DAGVTQSPTHLIKTRGQQVTLRCSPISGHKSVSWYQQVLGQGPQFIFQYYEKEERGRGNFPDRFSARQFPNYSSELNVNALLLGDSALYLCASSLVGAKYGYTFGSGTRLTVV.

The rearrangement uses TRBV5-1 and TRBJ1-1; the D call from TCRdb, TRBD1, cannot be confirmed without DNA. The germline CDR1 and CDR2 sequences are SGHRS and YFSETQ. This CDR3 is 14 amino acids long. The CDR3 loop is CASGPSRTSTEAFF.

The chain couples TRBV20-1 to TRBJ2-1; TCRdb lists TRBD2, though no DNA is available to test this call. The CDR3 consists of 16 residues. Germline V lookup: CDR1 DFQATT, CDR2 SNEGSKA (reference sequence). The CDR3 is CSAEKEGLGLGNEQFF.

The chain couples TRBV29-1 to TRBJ2-2; TCRdb gives TRBD1 as the D gene, but with no DNA this cannot be confirmed. Germline CDR1 is SQVTM and CDR2 is ANQGSEA. The CDR3 runs 14 residues. The CDR3 loop reads CSGRDKLNTGELFF.